This T cell receptor beta chain was documented in a study of CD8 T cells in Susac syndrome. On the study more broadly: Active disease was present in roughly 6 of the sequenced Susac syndrome patients, and remission in fewer than ten.

RNA amounts of roughly 0.5 to 1 ug underwent reverse transcription with random hexamers. In TCRdb, the immunoSEQ multiplex PCR reads were re-called with MiXCR into one record per CDR3 protein. The sample carries around 130,000 distinct CDR3 sequences, roughly 94% recorded once. Details on this clonotype: At one end the junction does not follow the germline gene, possibly because of a read error.

In blood CD8+ and CD4+ T cells, TCR beta underwent sequencing. Sequenced material: CD8+ T cells from PBMCs. This receptor was taken from a human donor with Susac syndrome.

CDR3 sequence reads: CASSLGHSGTAPDF. The CDR3 bases are TGTGCCAGCAGCTTAGGCCACTCCGGGACAGCACCAGACTTC. The chain employs TRBV13 and TRBJ2-5, with 7 positions matching TRBD1. In germline, CDR1 is PRHDT, CDR2 FYEKMQ (reference sequence). CDR3 length: 14 residues.